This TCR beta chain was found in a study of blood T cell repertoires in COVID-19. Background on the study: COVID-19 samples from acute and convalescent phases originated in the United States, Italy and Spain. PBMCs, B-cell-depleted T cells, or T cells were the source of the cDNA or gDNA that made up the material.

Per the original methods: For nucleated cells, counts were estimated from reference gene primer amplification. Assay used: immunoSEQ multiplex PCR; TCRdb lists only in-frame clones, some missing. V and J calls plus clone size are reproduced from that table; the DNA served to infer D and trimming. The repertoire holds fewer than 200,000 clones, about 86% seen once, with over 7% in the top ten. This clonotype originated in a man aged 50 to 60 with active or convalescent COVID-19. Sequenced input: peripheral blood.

The CDR3 here is CASSETGLNTIYF. The CDR3 DNA follows: TGTGCCAGCAGCGAAACAGGCCTCAACACCATATATTTT. The chain links TRBV9 to TRBJ1-3; possible D gene TRBD1, 5 bases. The germline CDR1 and CDR2 sequences are SGDLS and YYNGEE. Trimming took 3 bases from V and 7 from J, leaving 11 bases between them. The CDR3 runs 13 residues.